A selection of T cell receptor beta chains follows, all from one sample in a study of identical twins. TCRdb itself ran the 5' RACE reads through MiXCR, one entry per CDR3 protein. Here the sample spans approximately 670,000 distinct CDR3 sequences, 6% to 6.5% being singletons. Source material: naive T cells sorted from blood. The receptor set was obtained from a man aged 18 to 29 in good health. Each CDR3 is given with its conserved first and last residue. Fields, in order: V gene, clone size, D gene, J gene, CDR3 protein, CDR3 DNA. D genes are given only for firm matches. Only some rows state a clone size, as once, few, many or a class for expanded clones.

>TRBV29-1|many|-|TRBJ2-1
CSVVPSTGVSNEQFF
TGCAGCGTTGTGCCTTCAACCGGGGTTTCCAATGAGCAGTTCTTC
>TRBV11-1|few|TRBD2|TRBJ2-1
CASSPFGTSGMSSYNEQFF
TGTGCCAGCAGCCCATTTGGGACTAGCGGGATGAGCTCCTACAATGAGCAGTTCTTC
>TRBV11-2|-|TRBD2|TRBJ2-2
CASSLSLGLLAGEDTGELFF
TGTGCCAGCAGCCTATCTTTGGGACTATTAGCGGGAGAAGACACCGGGGAGCTGTTTTTT
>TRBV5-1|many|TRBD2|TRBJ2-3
CASSTGLVADTQYF
TGCGCCAGCAGCACCGGACTAGTGGCAGATACGCAGTATTTT
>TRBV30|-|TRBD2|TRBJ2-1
CAWGLAGGREQFF
TGTGCCTGGGGACTAGCGGGAGGGCGTGAGCAGTTCTTC
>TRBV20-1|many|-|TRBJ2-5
CSAPPGGASSETQYF
TGCAGTGCTCCCCCGGGGGGCGCTAGTAGCGAGACCCAGTACTTC
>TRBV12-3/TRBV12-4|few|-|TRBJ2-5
CASSFRQHQETQYF
TGTGCCAGCAGTTTTCGCCAGCACCAAGAGACCCAGTACTTC
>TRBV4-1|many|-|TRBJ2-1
CASSQVKSEQFF
TGCGCCAGCAGCCAAGTAAAAAGTGAGCAGTTCTTC
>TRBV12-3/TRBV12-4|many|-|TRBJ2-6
CASRVGSGANVLTF
TGTGCCAGCAGAGTCGGGTCTGGGGCCAACGTCCTGACTTTC
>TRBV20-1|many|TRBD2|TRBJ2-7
CSAQSPTSARTEQYF
TGCAGTGCCCAGAGCCCCACTAGCGCCCGGACCGAGCAGTACTTC
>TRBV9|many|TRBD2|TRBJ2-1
CASSPLGGRASEQFF
TGTGCCAGCAGCCCGTTGGGAGGGAGGGCCTCTGAGCAGTTCTTC
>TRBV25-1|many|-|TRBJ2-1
CASSEGYTPNYNEQFF
TGTGCCAGCAGTGAAGGCTACACCCCGAACTACAATGAGCAGTTCTTC
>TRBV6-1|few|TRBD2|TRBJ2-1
CASSPLTGTSGNNEQFF
TGTGCCAGCAGCCCCTTGACCGGGACTAGCGGAAACAATGAGCAGTTCTTC
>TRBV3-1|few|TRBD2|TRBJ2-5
CASSPTASGGETQYF
TGTGCCAGCAGTCCTACTGCTTCGGGGGGGGAGACCCAGTACTTC
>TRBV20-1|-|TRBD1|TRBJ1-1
CSPRGGRGGTEAFF
TGCAGTCCCAGGGGGGGCAGGGGGGGTACTGAAGCTTTCTTT
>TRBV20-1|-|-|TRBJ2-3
CSARDLGAFLADTQYF
TGCAGTGCTAGAGATCTGGGGGCCTTTCTGGCAGATACGCAGTATTTT
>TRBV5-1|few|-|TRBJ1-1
CASSLEVGGGLNTEAFF
TGCGCCAGCAGCTTGGAGGTTGGTGGGGGGTTGAACACTGAAGCTTTCTTT
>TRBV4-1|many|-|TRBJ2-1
CASSQVLGGDEQFF
TGCGCCAGCAGCCAAGTACTAGGAGGGGATGAGCAGTTCTTC
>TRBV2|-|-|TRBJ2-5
CASSDRGLLQETQYF
TGTGCCAGCAGTGACAGAGGACTCCTCCAAGAGACCCAGTACTTC
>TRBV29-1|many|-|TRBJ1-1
CSVAPRLNTEAFF
TGCAGCGTTGCCCCCAGGTTGAACACTGAAGCTTTCTTT
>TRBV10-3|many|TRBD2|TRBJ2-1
CAISGGGPDDEQFF
TGTGCCATCTCTGGGGGAGGGCCTGACGATGAGCAGTTCTTC
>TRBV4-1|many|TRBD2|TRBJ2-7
CASSQGRLAGEPSEQYF
TGCGCCAGCAGCCAGGGGAGACTAGCGGGAGAACCCTCCGAGCAGTACTTC
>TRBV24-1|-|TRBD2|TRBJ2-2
CATSEQLAGVAGELFF
TGTGCCACCAGTGAGCAACTAGCGGGAGTCGCCGGGGAGCTGTTTTTT
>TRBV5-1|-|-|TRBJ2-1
CASSLVGTVNEQFF
TGCGCCAGCAGCTTGGTTGGAACAGTTAATGAGCAGTTCTTC
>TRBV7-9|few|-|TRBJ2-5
CASSPAGRYQETQYF
TGTGCCAGCAGCCCCGCCGGACGGTACCAAGAGACCCAGTACTTC
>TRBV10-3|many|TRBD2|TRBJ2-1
CAISETSGRAIRNEQFF
TGTGCCATCAGTGAGACTAGCGGGAGGGCCATCCGAAATGAGCAGTTCTTC
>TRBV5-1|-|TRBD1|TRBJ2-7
CASSVTGNEQYF
TGCGCCAGCAGCGTGACAGGGAACGAGCAGTACTTC
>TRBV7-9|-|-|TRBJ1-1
CASTLQILNTEAFF
TGTGCCAGCACCTTACAGATTCTGAACACTGAAGCTTTCTTT
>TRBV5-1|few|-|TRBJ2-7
CASSLELARAGYEQYF
TGCGCCAGCAGCTTGGAACTAGCTCGGGCGGGCTACGAGCAGTACTTC
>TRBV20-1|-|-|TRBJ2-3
CSARKGNTDTQYF
TGCAGTGCTAGGAAGGGAAACACAGATACGCAGTATTTT
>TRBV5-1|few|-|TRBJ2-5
CASSLETDQETQYF
TGCGCCAGCAGCTTGGAGACAGACCAAGAGACCCAGTACTTC
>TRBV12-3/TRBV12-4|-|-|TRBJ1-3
CASRMVRDSGNTIYF
TGTGCCAGCAGAATGGTCAGGGACTCGGGAAACACCATATATTTT